This T cell receptor (beta chain) came from a study of OX40 agonist ivuxolimab in advanced cancers. Across the whole study: A male proportion of 82.7% was recorded, with mean age approximately 57 years and range roughly 23 to 85.

CDR3 length: 15 residues. Trimming removed 2 bases at V and 0 bases at J, with 10 bases between. The germline gives CDR1 SGDLS, CDR2 YYNGEE. Assay used: immunoSEQ multiplex PCR; TCRdb lists only in-frame clones, some missing. The sample holds some 74,000 clones, roughly 84% seen once. V gene TRBV9 combines with J gene TRBJ2-3; D is possibly TRBD1 (6 bases). The receptor comes from an adult with an advanced solid tumor such as melanoma, head and neck, liver or kidney cancer. The sample in question was CD4+ or CD8+ T cells sorted from blood, obtained in a trial of the OX40 agonist ivuxolimab. CDR3 bases: TGTGCCAGCAGCGTCACCAGGGGAAGCACAGATACGCAGTATTTT. Translation: CASSVTRGSTDTQYF.